This T cell receptor (beta chain) appears in the sequencing data of a study of cytomegalovirus exposure and HLA in healthy donors. At the level of the study: Sequencing of about 200 million T cells in an earlier analysis found under 120 million unique TCR beta sequences. Study findings and constraints: In a later analysis, an Asian-associated ancestry cluster reportedly showed fewer N-insertions than the approximately 700-donor mean. Sequencing depth across donors, presence/absence analyses assumed, was roughly uniform.

It was with 60 Vbeta and 13 Jbeta primers that the PCR ran. The protocol was immunoSEQ multiplex PCR, while the TCRdb copy is restricted to in-frame clones and leaves out a portion. The sample contains some 93,000 clones, 55% to 70% of which appear only once. Trimming at V came to 4 bases and at J to 8 bases, leaving 6 bases not matched to a gene. Looked up from germline, CDR1 is SGHTS and CDR2 is YDEGEE. This CDR3 comprises 14 residues. As to this clone: What it recognizes is unknown.

This clonotype originated in a boy aged 5-17 years in good health and CMV-seropositive. The V and J genes are TRBV5-8 and TRBJ1-4, with 9 bases that match TRBD1. Sequenced sample: PBMCs. CDR3 coding DNA: TGTGCCAGCAGCAACCGGGACAGGGACGAAAAACTGTTTTTT. Protein product: CASSNRDRDEKLFF. Filled out from reference TRBV5-8 and TRBJ1-4, the complete variable domain reads EAGVTQSPTHLIKTRGQQATLRCSPISGHTSVYWYQQALGLGLQFLLWYDEGEERNRGNFPPRFSGRQFPNYSSELNVNALELEDSALYLCASSNRDRDEKLFFGSGTQLSVL.